The TCR beta chain under discussion was sequenced for a study of radiation and T cells in renal cell carcinoma (dated by TCRdb to the early 2020s). A note on the overall study: Samples came from a clinical trial, in which primary renal cell carcinomas received 15 Gy stereotactic body radiation therapy followed by nephrectomy 4 weeks later. TCR beta sequencing covered 50 to 55 samples in total, comprising some 26 tumors and roughly 27 peripheral blood samples. In the roughly 54 samples combined, fewer than 5 million unique CDR3 nucleotide sequences were found, encoding roughly 2,500,000 unique CDR3 amino acid sequences. General findings and caveats noted by the study authors: Because pretreatment tumor biopsies were not available, the baseline intratumoral presence of clonotypes could not be determined. Top tumor clonotypes rose in blood from baseline to 2 weeks post-radiation, then contracted by 4 weeks, suggesting transient expansion of tumor-resident clones. Changes in the blood repertoire were not tracked past 4 weeks after treatment. Effects of radiation dose or scheduling on the TCR repertoire could not be addressed with the single-armed trial design.

Per the germline V gene, SGHTA is the CDR1 and FQGNSA is the CDR2. V is trimmed back by 5 bases and J by 8 bases, and the junction contains 17 bases that no gene match accounts for. The CDR3, from cysteine to phenylalanine, totals 17 residues. The read is trimmed to its CDR3 DNA, 51 bases read in frame from base 1. As to this clone: Its antigen is currently not known. No per-base quality is available; no much larger clone lies one base away.

The time point label on this specimen signifies: baseline pretreatment blood. Interpreted using the paper, the treatment or condition label stands for: 15 Gy SBRT to primary tumor, nephrectomy 4 weeks later. To track tumor-enriched clonotypes, serial peripheral blood was sampled from radiation-treated patients at baseline and at 2 weeks and 4 weeks after SBRT. Every patient had renal cell carcinoma of clear cell pathology. The QIAamp DNA Blood Mini Kit (Qiagen) was used to prepare genomic DNA for TCR sequencing. Only samples passing all quality control checks were included in the analyses. TCR beta libraries were generated from genomic DNA with the immunoSEQ kit, following the manufacturer's recommendations. Library preparation used a first multiplex PCR with proprietary primers, then a second PCR adding unique barcodes, with bead cleanups after each round. A kit-provided positive control reaction and a negative control reaction were included in every sample batch. The final libraries were assessed on an Agilent 4200 TapeStation D1000 ScreenTape, pooled by volume, and quantified by qPCR. An Illumina NextSeq500 fitted with a MidOutput 150-cycle cartridge performed the sequencing, running 156 Read1 cycles and 15 Index1 cycles with the kit's custom primers. The pooled library was loaded at roughly 0.96 pM, with an approximately 19% PhiX control spiked in. Processing in the source paper ran as follows. Vendor-processed data were analyzed in R, with a clonotype defined as all T cells sharing the same CDR3 nucleotide sequence. For clone abundance analyses, frequencies were normalized to the 10,000 most abundant clones per sample. Before analysis, public T cell clones were removed, and these numbered fewer than six per sample on average. An abundance difference of at least 32-fold between compartments was the criterion for calling clonotypes tumor-enriched or baseline blood-enriched. A beta-binomial differential abundance model was used to identify clonotypes that expanded or contracted between blood time points. Similarity between tumor and blood repertoires was quantified using the Baroni-Urbani and Buser coefficient, and groups were compared with two-tailed Wilcoxon tests in R. As stored in TCRdb, this immuneACCESS dataset retains in-frame rearrangements with V and J assigned. A fraction of the clones does not appear; measured against another copy, unresolved V genes explain less than half of the discrepancy, and the remainder lacks a known reason. The D gene and trimming were derived from the DNA, and the V and J assignments and clone size from that table. The sample table holds about 130,000 clones, of which nearly 90% were seen once. 12% of the sample rests with the top ten.

The rearranged segments are TRBV7-2 and TRBJ2-1; the central 8 bases match TRBD2. Sequenced here: blood, sampled from a patient whose treatment included radiotherapy and nephrectomy. This TCR was sampled from a woman aged 45-65 years with renal cell carcinoma. The bases are TGTGCCAGCAGCCCCCCAAAAGGCCAGCGGGGGACTTATGAGCAGTTCTTC. It translates as CASSPPKGQRGTYEQFF. Supplemented by the reference TRBV7-2 and TRBJ2-1 proteins around the CDR3, the complete variable domain is GAGVSQSPSNKVTEKGKDVELRCDPISGHTALYWYRQSLGQGLEFLIYFQGNSAPDKSGLPSDRFSAERTGGSVSTLTIQRTQQEDSAVYLCASSPPKGQRGTYEQFFGPGTRLTVL.